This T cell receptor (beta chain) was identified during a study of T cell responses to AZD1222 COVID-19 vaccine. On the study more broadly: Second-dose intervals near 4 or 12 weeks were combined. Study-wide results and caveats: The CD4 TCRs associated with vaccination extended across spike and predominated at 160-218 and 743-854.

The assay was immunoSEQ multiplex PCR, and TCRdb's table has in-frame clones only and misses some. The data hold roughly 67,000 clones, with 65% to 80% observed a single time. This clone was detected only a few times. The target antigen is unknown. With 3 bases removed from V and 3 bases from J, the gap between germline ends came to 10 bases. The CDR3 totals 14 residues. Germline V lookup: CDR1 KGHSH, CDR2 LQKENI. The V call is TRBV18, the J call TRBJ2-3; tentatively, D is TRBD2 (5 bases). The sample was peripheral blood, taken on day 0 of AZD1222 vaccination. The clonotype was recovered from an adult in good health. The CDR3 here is CASSPVTGTDTQYF. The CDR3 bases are TGTGCCAGCTCACCCGTTACGGGGACAGATACGCAGTATTTT.